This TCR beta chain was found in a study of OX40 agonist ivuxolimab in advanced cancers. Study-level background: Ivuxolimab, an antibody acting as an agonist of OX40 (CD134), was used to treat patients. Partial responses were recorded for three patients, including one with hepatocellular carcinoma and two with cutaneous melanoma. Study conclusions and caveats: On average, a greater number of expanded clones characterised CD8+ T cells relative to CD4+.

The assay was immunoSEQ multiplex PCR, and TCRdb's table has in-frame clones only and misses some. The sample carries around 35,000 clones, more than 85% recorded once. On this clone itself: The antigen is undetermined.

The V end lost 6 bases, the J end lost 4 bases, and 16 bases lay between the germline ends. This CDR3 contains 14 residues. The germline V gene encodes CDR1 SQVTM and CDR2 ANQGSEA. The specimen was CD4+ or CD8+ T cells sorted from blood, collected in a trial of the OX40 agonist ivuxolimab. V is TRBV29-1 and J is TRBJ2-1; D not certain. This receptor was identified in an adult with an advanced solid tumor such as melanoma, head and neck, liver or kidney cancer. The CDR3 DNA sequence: TGCAGCGTCCTCGTCGAAGAACGGTACAATGAGCAGTTCTTC. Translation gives CSVLVEERYNEQFF.